The next 5 T cell receptor beta chains were all read from a single sample in a study of beta chain features in type 1 diabetes listed by TCRdb under 2018. The method behind the library was the immunoSEQ multiplex PCR assay. All of the isolated RNA was reverse transcribed with the High Capacity cDNA Reverse Transcription Kit, so expressed TCRB transcripts were sequenced. TCRdb carries this immuneACCESS record with in-frame sequences only. Its versions omit some clonotypes, under half of them owing to an unresolved V gene in the studies checked, with the rest unexplained. The sample yields under 950,000 clones; 15% to 20% were counted once. The ten most abundant clones make up about 0.02% of the sample. Source material: naive CD4+ T cells from blood. The label giving this sample's cell subset or site can be read as: true naive CD4+ T cells. Receptors originate from a woman aged 18 to 35 in good health.

The CDR3 DNA sequence: TGTGCCAGCAGTTTCCGGGTCCCCAGCACAGATACGCAGTATTTT. Translating it yields CASSFRVPSTDTQYF. The V gene is TRBV6-5, the J gene TRBJ2-3; D remains ambiguous. This CDR3 is built from 15 residues. The germline gives CDR1 MNHEY, CDR2 SVGAGI. V was trimmed by 4 bases and J by 0 bases, leaving 11 bases between them.

The genes are TRBV6-5 and TRBJ2-2; the match to TRBD2 covers 9 bases. Germline V gene lookup returns CDR1 MNHEY and CDR2 SVGAGI. The ends lost 2 bases at V and 7 bases at J; junction bases unmatched: 8. This CDR3 has 16 residues. DNA for the CDR3: TGTGCCAGCAGTTACGGCGGGAGGGCCGACGGCGGGGAGCTGTTTTTT. The encoded protein is CASSYGGRADGGELFF.

In its sample, this clone was seen a few times. The chain joins TRBV7-9 to TRBJ2-3, with TRBD1 matching 10 bases. V trimming: 4 bases; J trimming: 2 bases; junction bases outside the gene matches: 6. The CDR3 spans 16 residues. Germline V CDR1 and CDR2: SEHNR, FQNEAQ (reference sequence). The CDR3 bases are TGTGCCAGCAGCTCGGGACAGGGGAAGTACACAGATACGCAGTATTTT. Translation: CASSSGQGKYTDTQYF. Full variable domain (outside the CDR3, taken from reference TRBV7-9 and TRBJ2-3): DTGVSQNPRHKITKRGQNVTFRCDPISEHNRLYWYRQTLGQGPEFLTYFQNEAQLEKSRLLSDRFSAERPKGSFSTLEIQRTEQGDSAMYLCASSSGQGKYTDTQYFGPGTRLTVL.

This clone was seen a handful of times. The V gene is TRBV5-6, the J gene TRBJ2-5; possible D gene TRBD2, 5 bases. V shed 4 bases and J shed 4 bases, with 17 bases lying between them. CDR3 length: 15 residues. Germline lookup yields CDR1 SGHDT and CDR2 YYEEEE. CDR3 sequence (DNA): TGTGCCAGCAGCCTACCGACAAGAAGCGGAGAGACCCAGTACTTC. Protein product: CASSLPTRSGETQYF.

This clone showed up just a few times. This rearrangement joins TRBV10-3 to TRBJ2-1, with 9 bases lining up with TRBD2. V dropped 2 bases and J dropped 0; count of bases not matched to a gene: 17. The CDR3 covers 21 residues. Germline CDR1 ENHRY, CDR2 SYGVKD. CDR3 nucleotide sequence: TGTGCCATCAGTGAGAGGATCCCGCGGGAGGGCCTGTCCCGCTCCTACAATGAGCAGTTCTTC. Translated: CAISERIPREGLSRSYNEQFF.